The entry that follows covers one T cell receptor (beta chain) sequence. The CDR3 covers 16 residues. CDR1 and CDR2 (germline): SGDLS, YYNGEE. Trimming removed 2 bases from V and 0 bases from J; junction bases left unmatched: 5. This specimen belongs to a study of blood T cell repertoires in COVID-19. Study-level information: Acute-phase and convalescent COVID-19 samples originated in the United States, Italy and Spain. Sample material is recorded as cDNA or gDNA derived from T cells, B-cell-depleted T cells, or PBMCs.

Some clones are missing from TCRdb's copy, which holds only in-frame ones; the method was immunoSEQ multiplex PCR. The sample has about 240,000 clones; approximately 84% are singletons. Sequenced input: peripheral blood. The sequence was collected from a woman aged 25 to 39 who had recovered from COVID-19. The V call is TRBV9, the J call TRBJ1-5; 7 positions match TRBD1. For the CDR3, the DNA is TGTGCCAGCAGCGTTCGACAGGGCCTTAGCAATCAGCCCCAGCATTTT. This encodes CASSVRQGLSNQPQHF.